One and the same sample provided the 32 T cell receptor beta chains below, sequenced in a study of T cell repertoires in cytomegalovirus infection. From the reads, TCRdb called clonotypes with MiXCR, one entry per CDR3 protein. The sample holds hundreds of thousands of distinct CDR3 sequences, roughly 17% seen once. The sample comprised PBMCs. The source is a human donor in good health (CMV status not recorded). Some clones in this sample may be carry-over from other donors' samples.

This chain joins TRBV20-1 and TRBJ2-1, with TRBD2 matching 12 bases. This CDR3 spans 16 amino acids. Germline-derived CDR1 and CDR2 are DFQATT and SNEGSKA (reference sequence). The V segment lost 6 bases and the J segment 3 bases; nucleotides outside the gene matches: 9. CDR3 sequence (DNA): TGCAGTGCCCATACGACTAGCGGGGGAGGCTACAATGAGCAGTTCTTC. Protein sequence: CSAHTTSGGGYNEQFF.

The rearrangement links TRBV18 to TRBJ1-3; D uncertain. Trimming stripped 1 base from V and 0 bases from J, with 10 bases between. This CDR3 is built from 16 residues. Per germline, CDR1 KGHSH and CDR2 LQKENI. CDR3: CASSPQEVSSGNTIYF. Here the CDR3 DNA reads TGTGCCAGCTCACCACAGGAGGTGTCCTCTGGAAACACCATATATTTT.

There are many counts of this clonotype. The rearrangement links TRBV7-8 to TRBJ1-1; D ambiguous. The V end lost 1 base, the J end lost 3 bases, and 6 bases lay between the germline ends. The V gene's germline CDR1 is SGHVS and CDR2 FQNEAQ. The CDR3 is 13 residues long. This chain's CDR3 is CASSLGTHTEAFF. CDR3 sequence (DNA): TGTGCCAGCAGCTTAGGCACCCACACTGAAGCTTTCTTT.

The chain links TRBV20-1 to TRBJ2-5, with D tentatively TRBD1 (5 bases). Germline lookup yields CDR1 DFQATT and CDR2 SNEGSKA (reference sequence). The CDR3 is made up of 14 amino acids. Trimming pared 0 bases from V and 1 base from J, leaving 9 bases between. CDR3 in amino acids: CSARDYTGQETQYF. The CDR3 DNA reads TGCAGTGCTAGAGATTACACAGGCCAAGAGACCCAGTACTTC.

This clonotype occurred many times. This chain joins TRBV2 and TRBJ1-2, with no clear D. Germline lookup yields CDR1 SNHLY and CDR2 FYNNEI. The CDR3 is made up of 12 amino acids. Trimming removed 7 bases from V and 4 bases from J, with 10 bases in between. The CDR3 DNA follows: TGTGCCAGCACTCGGGCCTTCTATGGCTACACCTTC. The encoded protein is CASTRAFYGYTF. Supplemented by reference TRBV2 and TRBJ1-2, the full variable domain reads EPEVTQTPSHQVTQMGQEVILRCVPISNHLYFYWYRQILGQKVEFLVSFYNNEISEKSEIFDDQFSVERPDGSNFTLKIRSTKLEDSAMYFCASTRAFYGYTFGSGTRLTVV.

This clonotype was observed many times. The rearrangement uses TRBV4-3 and TRBJ1-2; tentative D call: TRBD1 (5 bases). V lost 0 bases and J 2 bases, leaving 19 bases between the germline ends. The CDR3 extends over 18 amino acids. The V gene's germline CDR1 is LGHNA and CDR2 YSLEER. CDR3 loop: CASSQDWRGVGQNYGYTF. Here the CDR3 DNA reads TGCGCCAGCAGCCAAGATTGGAGGGGCGTAGGTCAGAACTATGGCTACACCTTC.

This clonotype has more than one count but fewer than ten. The J gene is TRBJ1-3, the V gene TRBV20-1, with TRBD1 matching 7 bases. Germline loops: CDR1 DFQATT, CDR2 SNEGSKA (reference sequence). The length of the CDR3 is 13 residues. V lost 6 bases to trimming and J lost 8 bases; unmatched junction nucleotides: 10. The CDR3 DNA reads as TGCAGTGCAACTGGACAGGCTCCGGACACCATATATTTT. Protein: CSATGQAPDTIYF.

This clonotype was observed at least ten times. V gene TRBV7-9 combines with J gene TRBJ1-4; 7 nucleotides line up with TRBD1. J was trimmed by 5 bases and V by 5 bases; bases with no gene match: 11. The CDR3 sequence is 16 residues long. CDR1 and CDR2 from the germline V gene are SEHNR and FQNEAQ (reference sequence). The CDR3 DNA is TGTGCCAGCAGCCAACTGTCCGGGACAGCAAATGAAAAACTGTTTTTT. It encodes CASSQLSGTANEKLFF.

A few counts support this clonotype. The rearrangement uses TRBV11-2 and TRBJ2-5, with D unclear. The CDR3 extends over 12 amino acids. The ends were cut back, 5 bases at V and 1 base at J, with 5 bases in the middle. CDR1 SGHAT and CDR2 FQNNGV come from the germline V gene. As DNA, the CDR3 is TGTGCCAGCAGCAACGTCCAAGAGACCCAGTACTTC. As protein: CASSNVQETQYF.

This clonotype appeared many times. This chain joins TRBV6-1 and TRBJ2-1; D gene unclear. This CDR3 region has 14 residues. With 1 base removed from V and 0 bases from J, the gap between germline ends came to 4 bases. Germline assignment: CDR1 MNHNS and CDR2 SASEGT. The CDR3 nucleotides are TGTGCCAGCAGTGAAGTGAGCTCCTACAATGAGCAGTTCTTC. Protein product: CASSEVSSYNEQFF.

This clonotype was observed a few times. The chain is built from TRBV6-5 and TRBJ2-3; D may correspond to TRBD1 or TRBD2 (5 bases each). Germline CDR1 reads MNHEY; CDR2 reads SVGAGI. V was trimmed by 0 bases and J by 1 base, leaving 14 bases between them. This CDR3 is built from 17 residues. CDR3 in DNA: TGTGCCAGCAGTTACTCTGGGGGTAGGATGGGCACAGATACGCAGTATTTT. This codes for CASSYSGGRMGTDTQYF.

With respect to this clonotype: Just one base apart from a much larger clone, this may be a read error. This chain's CDR3 is CASSLEVLGSSGGNVLTF. CDR3 nucleotide sequence: TGTGCCAGCAGCTTAGAGGTGCTTGGGAGCTCTGGGGGCAACGTCCTGACTTTC. The chain carries TRBV7-2 and TRBJ2-6; D assignment may be TRBD1 or TRBD2 (5 bases each). Germline CDR1 and CDR2: SGHTA and FQGNSA. This CDR3 spans 18 amino acids.

V and J are TRBV6-5 and TRBJ1-6; weak D call: TRBD1 (5 bases). Per the germline V gene, CDR1 is MNHEY and CDR2 is SVGAGI. The V end was cut by 0 bases, the J end by 6 bases, with 15 bases between. This CDR3 spans 17 amino acids. CDR3: CASSYSGAPSFNSPLHF. The CDR3 DNA follows: TGTGCCAGCAGTTACTCAGGGGCTCCGTCGTTTAATTCACCCCTCCACTTT.

The sample holds many counts of this clonotype. The J gene is TRBJ2-3, the V gene TRBV6-5, with D possibly matching TRBD1 (6 bases). Trimming stripped 0 bases from V and 6 bases from J, with 13 bases between. The CDR3 runs to 15 residues. Per germline, CDR1 MNHEY and CDR2 SVGAGI. CDR3 sequence: CASSYSETGSDTQYF. CDR3 DNA sequence: TGTGCCAGCAGTTACTCAGAGACAGGCTCCGATACGCAGTATTTT.

The CDR3 here is CSAISPEGTEAFF. The CDR3 DNA reads as TGCAGTGCTATATCGCCAGAGGGCACTGAAGCTTTCTTT. The V and J genes are TRBV20-1 and TRBJ1-1; the D is unclear. With 4 bases removed from V and 4 bases from J, the gap between germline ends came to 13 bases. CDR3 length equals 13 residues. CDR1 and CDR2 from the germline V gene are DFQATT and SNEGSKA (reference sequence).

In its sample, this clonotype was seen a few times. This chain uses TRBV6-8 with TRBJ2-5; 11 bases match TRBD1. V was pared by 5 bases and J by 3 bases, with 14 bases of the junction left unmatched. This CDR3 has 18 amino acids. In germline, CDR1 is MNHGY, CDR2 SAAAGT. The CDR3 loop reads CASSRRTGGLNSEETQYF. Here the CDR3 DNA reads TGTGCCAGCAGTCGCCGGACAGGGGGCTTAAACTCGGAAGAGACCCAGTACTTC.

This clonotype was seen at least ten times. The chain uses TRBV6-2 or TRBV6-3 and TRBJ1-1, with D hard to call. Between the trimmed V and J ends, which lost 6 bases and 1 base, there was a span of 9 bases. In germline, CDR1 is MNHEY, CDR2 SVGEGT. This CDR3 region has 13 residues. CDR3 loop: CASRNRENTEAFF. CDR3 DNA: TGTGCCAGCAGGAATCGAGAGAACACTGAAGCTTTCTTT.

The chain recombines TRBV27 with TRBJ2-2; D is uncertain. CDR3 length equals 13 residues. Trimming removed 0 bases at V and 6 bases at J, with 5 bases between. The germline gives CDR1 MNHEY, CDR2 SMNVEV (reference sequence). CDR3 nucleotide sequence: TGTGCCAGCAGTTTATCCCTGGCCGGGGAGCTGTTTTTT. It is translated as CASSLSLAGELFF.

This clonotype has a handful of counts. The chain joins TRBV11-2 to TRBJ2-3, with a possible D match to TRBD2 (6 bases). The CDR3 length is 15 residues. CDR1 SGHAT and CDR2 FQNNGV come from the germline V gene. The V gene lost 5 bases and the J gene lost 3 bases, with 15 bases spanning the gap. For the CDR3, the DNA is TGTGCCAGCAGCGACGAGCCCGGGGGTACAGATACGCAGTATTTT. This encodes CASSDEPGGTDTQYF.

This clonotype was recorded only once. The chain recombines TRBV25-1 with TRBJ2-4; 10 bases fit TRBD1. The ends lost 6 bases at V and 9 bases at J; junction bases unmatched: 11. The CDR3 contains 15 residues. From germline, CDR1 is MGHDK and CDR2 SYGVNS. The CDR3 bases are TGTGCCAGCAGCCTTGCCGGGACAGGGGAAAGCATTCAGTACTTC. Its translation: CASSLAGTGESIQYF.

The chain employs TRBV2 and TRBJ2-2; D is unresolved. The CDR3 totals 13 residues. Trimming removed 6 bases at V and 10 bases at J, with 15 bases between. Germline CDR1 is SNHLY and CDR2 is FYNNEI. The CDR3 sequence is CASSRWSGAELFF. The CDR3 DNA is TGTGCCAGCAGCCGCTGGTCCGGAGCGGAGCTGTTTTTT.

The CDR3 reads CASSVGAGYNEQFF. The CDR3 bases are TGTGCCAGCAGCGTAGGAGCGGGTTACAATGAGCAGTTCTTC. The V gene is TRBV9, the J gene TRBJ2-1; possible D gene TRBD2, 6 bases. Germline V gene lookup returns CDR1 SGDLS and CDR2 YYNGEE. V was clipped by 0 bases and J by 4 bases, with 8 bases between them. The CDR3 loop spans 14 amino acids.

This clonotype was detected ten times or more. The chain carries TRBV7-8 and TRBJ2-2; D is undetermined. Germline lookup yields CDR1 SGHVS and CDR2 FQNEAQ. The CDR3 contains 15 residues. V shed 3 bases and J shed 7 bases, with 15 bases lying between them. The CDR3 bases are TGTGCCAGCAGCTTCCTAGGAGAAGCCCACGGGGAGCTGTTTTTT. It translates to CASSFLGEAHGELFF.

Remarks on this clonotype: Possible read error: a much larger clone is one base away. The rearrangement links TRBV4-1 to TRBJ1-2; 10 nucleotides align to TRBD1. Looked up from germline, CDR1 is MGHRA and CDR2 is YSYEKL. The CDR3 extends over 15 amino acids. The DNA for the CDR3 is TGTGCCAGCAGCCAAGGGACAGGGGATAACTATGGCTACACCTTC. It translates to CASSQGTGDNYGYTF.

This clonotype was found a few times. The J gene is TRBJ2-7, the V gene TRBV11-2; the match to TRBD1 covers 9 bases. Trimming took 5 bases from V and 6 from J; bases not matched to a gene: 11. Germline V gene sequence: CDR1 SGHAT, CDR2 FQNNGV. This CDR3 spans 15 amino acids. CDR3 sequence: CASSQTGTGLGEQYF. CDR3 coding DNA: TGTGCCAGCAGCCAAACCGGGACAGGGTTAGGCGAGCAGTACTTC.

This clonotype has more than one count but fewer than ten. The chain recombines TRBV20-1 with TRBJ2-3; D is uncertain. With 6 bases removed from V and 0 bases from J, the gap between germline ends came to 10 bases. This CDR3 is 13 amino acids long. CDR1 is DFQATT and CDR2 is SNEGSKA in the germline V gene (reference sequence). CDR3 protein: CSAATPSTDTQYF. Here the CDR3 DNA reads TGCAGTGCCGCCACGCCGAGCACAGATACGCAGTATTTT.

The chain couples TRBV20-1 to TRBJ2-3; TRBD2 is a possible D gene (7 bases). The CDR3 covers 15 residues. V lost 3 bases and J lost 4, with 17 bases in between. Germline V gene sequence: CDR1 DFQATT, CDR2 SNEGSKA (reference sequence). This chain's CDR3 is CSASERGAGPDTQYF. CDR3 DNA: TGCAGTGCTAGTGAACGGGGGGCGGGCCCAGATACGCAGTATTTT.

The chain links TRBV20-1 to TRBJ2-1; D perhaps matches TRBD2 (7 bases). Germline V gives CDR1 DFQATT, CDR2 SNEGSKA (reference sequence). CDR3 length: 14 amino acids. The chain's CDR3 is CSTTSGGADNEQFF. In DNA form, the CDR3 reads TGCAGCACAACTTCTGGGGGGGCCGACAATGAGCAGTTCTTC.

This clonotype was seen more than once but under ten times. The chain employs TRBV19 and TRBJ2-1; D is undetermined. Per germline, CDR1 LNHDA and CDR2 SQIVND (reference sequence). The CDR3 contains 14 residues. The V gene lost 5 bases and the J gene lost 7 bases, with 15 bases spanning the gap. The CDR3 sequence is CASSAFGPWNEQFF. Written as DNA, the CDR3 is TGTGCCAGTAGTGCTTTTGGGCCTTGGAATGAGCAGTTCTTC. Together with reference TRBV19 and TRBJ2-1, the CDR3 gives the full variable domain: DGGITQSPKYLFRKEGQNVTLSCEQNLNHDAMYWYRQDPGQGLRLIYYSQIVNDFQKGDIAEGYSVSREKKESFPLTVTSAQKNPTAFYLCASSAFGPWNEQFFGPGTRLTVL.

This clonotype was recorded at least ten times. This chain connects TRBV4-2 to TRBJ2-2; D gene uncertain. V was shortened by 3 bases and J by 7 bases, with 9 bases between the two germline ends. Per the germline V gene, CDR1 is LGHNA and CDR2 is YNFKEQ. The CDR3 spans 13 residues. The DNA of the CDR3 is TGTGCCAGCAGCCAGTCATTAGTCGGGGAGCTGTTTTTT. Translated: CASSQSLVGELFF.

This clonotype was counted between two and nine times. V is TRBV3-1 and J is TRBJ1-5; D is uncertain. The V end was cut by 1 base, the J end by 8 bases, with 18 bases between. Germline CDR1 is LGHDT and CDR2 is YNNKEL (reference sequence). The CDR3 is made up of 16 amino acids. The CDR3 bases are TGTGCCAGCAGCCAAGGTACTCGGGCTGAGGTGGAGCCCCAGCATTTT. This codes for CASSQGTRAEVEPQHF.

This clonotype was detected ten times or more. The rearrangement joins TRBV28 to TRBJ1-2; 8 positions match TRBD1. Germline CDR1 MDHEN, CDR2 SYDVKM. Trimming cost V 5 bases and J 8 bases; bases outside gene matches: 7. The CDR3 length is 13 residues. The CDR3 reads CASSLQGAWGYTF. The CDR3 coding sequence is TGTGCCAGCAGTCTCCAGGGGGCGTGGGGCTACACCTTC.